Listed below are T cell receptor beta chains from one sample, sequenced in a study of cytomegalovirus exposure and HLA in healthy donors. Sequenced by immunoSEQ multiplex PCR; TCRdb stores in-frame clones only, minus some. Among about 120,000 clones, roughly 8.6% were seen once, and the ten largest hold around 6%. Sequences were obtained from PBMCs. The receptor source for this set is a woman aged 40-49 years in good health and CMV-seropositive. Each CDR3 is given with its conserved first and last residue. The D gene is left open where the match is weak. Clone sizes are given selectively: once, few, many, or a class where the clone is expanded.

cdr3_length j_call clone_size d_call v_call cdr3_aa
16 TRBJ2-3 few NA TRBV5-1 CASSLAAATSTDTQYF
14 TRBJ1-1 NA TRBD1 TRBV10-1 CASSTTTGGTEAFF
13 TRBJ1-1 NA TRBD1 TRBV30 CAWGNRGDTEAFF
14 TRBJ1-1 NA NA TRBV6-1 CASSDYVKSAEAFF
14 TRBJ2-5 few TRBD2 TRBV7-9 CASSKAGGRETQYF
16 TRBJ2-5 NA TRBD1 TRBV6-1 CASSVSDRRSQETQYF
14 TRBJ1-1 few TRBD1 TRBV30 CAWNLAGGRTEAFF
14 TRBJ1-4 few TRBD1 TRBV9 CASTQGAGSEKLFF
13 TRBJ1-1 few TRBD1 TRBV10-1 CASSGQGGTEAFF
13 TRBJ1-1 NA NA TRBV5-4 CASSLNRDTEAFF
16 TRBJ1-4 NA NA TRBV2 CASSRYTGRSNEKLFF
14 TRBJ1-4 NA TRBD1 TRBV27 CASSWNRGGEKLFF
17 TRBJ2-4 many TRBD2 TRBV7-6 CASSLGPSGGAKNIQYF
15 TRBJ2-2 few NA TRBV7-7 CASSPRGPNTGELFF
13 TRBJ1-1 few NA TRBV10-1 CASSDRAGTEAFF
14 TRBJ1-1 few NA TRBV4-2 CASSQDSVNTEAFF
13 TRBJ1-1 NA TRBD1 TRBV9 CASSAQGAGEAFF
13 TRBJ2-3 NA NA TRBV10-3 CAISEIGADTQYF
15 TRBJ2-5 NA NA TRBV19 CASSIDPARGETQYF
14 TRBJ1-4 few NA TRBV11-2 CASSLGATNEKLFF
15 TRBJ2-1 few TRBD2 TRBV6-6 CASKSSGGMGNEQFF
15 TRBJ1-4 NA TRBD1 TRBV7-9 CASSSQGAGDEKLFF
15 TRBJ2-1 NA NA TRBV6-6 CASSYSTGSYNEQFF
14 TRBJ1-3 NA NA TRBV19 CASSMNRAGNTIYF
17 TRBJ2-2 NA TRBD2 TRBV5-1 CASSPHPSGGAVGELFF
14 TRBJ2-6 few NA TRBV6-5 CASRGSSGANVLTF
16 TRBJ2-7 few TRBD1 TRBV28 CASSFAGQGDSYEQYF
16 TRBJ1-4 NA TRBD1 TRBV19 CASSVLLGQGDEKLFF
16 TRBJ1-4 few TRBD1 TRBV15 CATSSSSGTGDEKLFF
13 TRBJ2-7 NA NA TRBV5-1 CASSPVVQETQYF
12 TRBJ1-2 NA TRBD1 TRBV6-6 CASRRGGDGYTF
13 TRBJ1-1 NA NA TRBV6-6 CANREVMNTEAFF
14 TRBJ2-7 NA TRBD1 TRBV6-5 CASSSTGRSYEQYF
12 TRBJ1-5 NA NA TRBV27 CASSFPGQPQHF
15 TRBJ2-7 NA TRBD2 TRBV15 CATSTQRGATYEQYF
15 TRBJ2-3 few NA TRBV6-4 CASSLGGGGEDTQYF
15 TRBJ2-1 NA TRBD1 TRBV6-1 CASSRDRGGNNEQFF
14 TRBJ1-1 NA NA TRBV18 CASSPNGVNTEAFF
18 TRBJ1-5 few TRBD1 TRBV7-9 CASSGRDRYGQGNQPQHF
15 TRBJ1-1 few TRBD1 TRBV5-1 CASSLAMTGTGEAFF
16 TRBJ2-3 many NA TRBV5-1 CASSRSEAGSTDTQYF
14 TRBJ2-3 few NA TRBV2 CASSNRDFTDTQYF